This TCR beta chain was sequenced during a study of blood T cell repertoires in COVID-19. Overall study context: The samples span acute and convalescent COVID-19 from the United States, Italy and Spain.

V was pared by 4 bases and J by 7 bases, with 14 bases between. The CDR3 sequence is 15 residues long. The germline CDR1 and CDR2 sequences are LNHDA and SQIVND (reference sequence). In the source study's methods: How many nucleated cells were present was estimated from reference gene primer amplification. Some clones are missing from TCRdb's copy, which holds only in-frame ones; the method was immunoSEQ multiplex PCR. V, J and clone size derive from that table, while D and trimming were established from the DNA sequence. This table holds roughly 110,000 clones, 70% to 90% found once. The sample comprised peripheral blood. V gene TRBV19 combines with J gene TRBJ1-6; tentatively, D is TRBD1 (6 bases). The clonotype comes from a woman between 70 and 85 years old who had recovered from COVID-19. CDR3 region: CASSTSGQPNSPLHF. CDR3 in DNA: TGTGCCAGTAGTACCTCCGGACAGCCGAATTCACCCCTCCACTTT.